The 18 T cell receptor beta chains below come from one sample, sequenced in a study of response to subunit inactivated influenza vaccine. TCRdb re-called the RT-PCR reads with MiXCR, one entry per CDR3 protein. The data show 500,000 or so distinct CDR3 sequences, approximately 15% seen once. The sample here was CD4+ T cells sorted from PBMCs, taken 23 to 25 months after vaccination. The receptors derive from a man aged 45-69 years who received an inactivated influenza vaccine.

The chain carries TRBV6-1 and TRBJ1-2; D perhaps matches TRBD1 (6 bases). The germline V gene has CDR1 MNHNS and CDR2 SASEGT. V lost 7 bases and J lost 4, with 19 bases in between. The length of the CDR3 is 15 residues. CDR3 nucleotide sequence: TGTGCCAGCAATCCCCCGGGGGGGGCAGGCTATGGCTACACCTTC. Its translation is CASNPPGGAGYGYTF.

The chain links TRBV4-2 to TRBJ1-2; perhaps TRBD1 as D (6 bases). V lost 0 bases to trimming and J lost 8 bases, with 19 bases between them. The V gene's germline CDR1 is LGHNA and CDR2 YNFKEQ. The CDR3 runs to 16 residues. The chain's CDR3 is CASSQDRRGDYAGYTF. In DNA form, the CDR3 reads TGTGCCAGCAGCCAAGATCGTAGGGGGGACTACGCGGGCTACACCTTC.

The chain is built from TRBV5-5 and TRBJ2-5, with D hard to call. V lost 2 bases and J lost 5, with 13 bases in between. Germline assignment: CDR1 SGHKS and CDR2 YYEKEE (reference sequence). The CDR3 sequence is 14 residues long. The DNA of the CDR3 is TGTGCCAGCAGCTTTTTATCCCCTTTGGAGACCCAGTACTTC. Amino acids: CASSFLSPLETQYF.

This clonotype has ten or more counts. The junction differs from germline at one of its ends, possibly a read error. The chain couples TRBV5-1 to TRBJ1-4; no clear D. Per germline, CDR1 SGHRS and CDR2 YFSETQ. The CDR3 extends over 13 amino acids. The CDR3 DNA is TGCGCCAGCAGCACCAGATCTAAGGAAAAACTGTTTTTT. Protein: CASSTRSKEKLFF.

The CDR3 coding sequence is TGTGCCAGCAGCTTAGCGACTAGCGGTTCTCTAAGTGGGGTAACCGGGGAGCTGTTTTTT. Its translation: CASSLATSGSLSGVTGELFF. The chain is built from TRBV7-2 and TRBJ2-2; the match to TRBD2 covers 9 bases. There are 20 residues in the CDR3. CDR1 is SGHTA and CDR2 is FQGNSA in the germline V gene. V dropped 0 bases and J dropped 5; count of bases not matched to a gene: 16.

This clonotype appeared many times. The J gene is TRBJ2-1, the V gene TRBV21-1; the DNA was not used to check the table's D call, TRBD1. TRBV21-1 is flagged as a pseudogene. CDR3 length: 15 amino acids. DNA of the CDR3: TGTGCCAGCAGCAAAAATCAGGGGGCTGTCCATGAGCAGTTCTTC. It specifies CASSKNQGAVHEQFF.

This clonotype has only a few counts. The rearrangement joins TRBV3-1 to TRBJ1-2; no clear D. The CDR3 length is 15 residues. V was cut by 0 bases and J by 3 bases, with 11 bases left in between. Germline lookup yields CDR1 LGHDT and CDR2 YNNKEL (reference sequence). CDR3 DNA sequence: TGTGCCAGCAGCCAAGACCCCCTTGAGGACTATGGCTACACCTTC. Protein product: CASSQDPLEDYGYTF. The complete variable domain, with remaining parts taken from reference TRBV3-1 and TRBJ1-2, reads DTAVSQTPKYLVTQMGNDKSIKCEQNLGHDTMYWYKQDSKKFLKIMFSYNNKELIINETVPNRFSPKSPDKAHLNLHINSLELGDSAVYFCASSQDPLEDYGYTFGSGTRLTVV.

This clonotype was seen only a few times. This chain uses TRBV27 with TRBJ1-5, with D perhaps TRBD1 (6 bases). CDR1 is MNHEY, CDR2 SMNVEV, per germline (reference sequence). V lost 8 bases to trimming and J lost 1 base, with 12 bases between them. The CDR3 is 14 amino acids. CDR3 DNA sequence: TGTGCCAGCCGAGGACAGTTAAGCAATCAGCCCCAGCATTTT. It translates to CASRGQLSNQPQHF.

The V and J genes are TRBV20-1 and TRBJ2-7; no definite D call. The CDR3 contains 15 residues. CDR1 and CDR2 from the germline V gene are DFQATT and SNEGSKA (reference sequence). Trimming stripped 3 bases from V and 0 bases from J, with 15 bases between. CDR3 nucleotides: TGCAGTGCTAGTGGTACAACCGATAGCTCCTACGAGCAGTACTTC. It yields the protein CSASGTTDSSYEQYF.

This clonotype turned up a few times. The CDR3, as DNA: TGTGCCATCAGTGAGTCGACTAGCGGGAGTAATGAGCAGTTCTTC. Translated: CAISESTSGSNEQFF. The chain carries TRBV10-3 and TRBJ2-1, with 12 bases matching TRBD2. Germline CDR1 reads ENHRY; CDR2 reads SYGVKD. This CDR3 comprises 15 residues. J gave up 7 bases and V 0 bases, and 1 base lay outside the gene matches.

Only a few counts were recorded for this clonotype. The chain uses TRBV12-3 or TRBV12-4 and TRBJ2-3; 8 nucleotides line up with TRBD1. CDR3 length: 15 amino acids. V gave up 6 bases and J gave up 1 base; unmatched junction bases: 6. The CDR3 bases are TGTGCCAGCAGCTGGACAGGGCAGGGCACAGATACGCAGTATTTT. Amino acids: CASSWTGQGTDTQYF.

This clonotype showed up just a few times. The chain couples TRBV4-2 to TRBJ2-7; D not certain. CDR1 and CDR2 (germline): LGHNA, YNFKEQ. Trimming removed 0 bases from V and 4 bases from J, with 13 bases in between. The CDR3 has 15 amino acids. The CDR3 bases are TGTGCCAGCAGCCAAGATAGAACGGCAGCGTACGAGCAGTACTTC. This translates into CASSQDRTAAYEQYF.

This chain connects TRBV20-1 to TRBJ1-1, with a weak D call TRBD1 (5 bases). CDR1 and CDR2 from the germline V gene are DFQATT and SNEGSKA (reference sequence). The V end lost 8 bases, the J end lost 8 bases, and 21 bases lay between the germline ends. The CDR3 totals 13 residues. The CDR3 here is CSQSRPKGTEAFF. The CDR3 DNA is TGCAGTCAGAGTAGGCCTAAGGGGACCGAAGCTTTCTTT.

This clonotype was detected many times. The DNA for the CDR3 is TGTGCCAGCAGTTTGCTAGCCGGGGGGGACTATGGCTACACCTTC. Amino acids: CASSLLAGGDYGYTF. The V gene is TRBV12-3 or TRBV12-4, the J gene TRBJ1-2; D possibly corresponds to TRBD1 (5 bases). The CDR3 is 15 residues long. V was clipped by 3 bases and J by 3 bases, with 14 bases between them.

The chain is built from TRBV7-9 and TRBJ2-3; TRBD2 might be the D (6 bases). The CDR3 is 13 residues long. Trimming pared 7 bases from V and 5 bases from J, leaving 13 bases between. Germline lookup yields CDR1 SEHNR and CDR2 FQNEAQ (reference sequence). The CDR3 spells CASTEGRVDTQYF. The CDR3 coding sequence is TGTGCCAGCACGGAGGGCAGAGTAGATACGCAGTATTTT.

This chain links TRBV20-1 with TRBJ2-6; D is perhaps TRBD1 (6 bases). Germline loops: CDR1 DFQATT, CDR2 SNEGSKA (reference sequence). Deletions cut 5 bases from V and 3 bases from J, with 11 bases between. The CDR3 totals 14 residues. CDR3 bases: TGCAGTGCTGGGGACATAGGTGGGGCCAACGTCCTGACTTTC. Translating it yields CSAGDIGGANVLTF.

The count of this clonotype is one. The chain uses TRBV20-1 and TRBJ2-2; TRBD1 matches 7 bases. The V segment lost 2 bases and the J segment 5 bases; nucleotides outside the gene matches: 5. Germline V lookup: CDR1 DFQATT, CDR2 SNEGSKA (reference sequence). This CDR3 is 14 amino acids long. The CDR3 DNA follows: TGCAGTGCTAGAAAGCAGGGGGATACCGGGGAGCTGTTTTTT. Amino acid sequence: CSARKQGDTGELFF.

The J gene is TRBJ1-6, the V gene TRBV20-1; TRBD1 matches at 9 bases. Germline V lookup: CDR1 DFQATT, CDR2 SNEGSKA (reference sequence). The CDR3 sequence is 15 residues long. Losses at the gene ends were 3 bases for V and 9 bases for J; bases not matched to a gene: 9. The CDR3 nucleotides are TGCAGTGCTAGTTTTTCGGGACAGGGAAGTTCACCCCTCCACTTT. Its protein is CSASFSGQGSSPLHF.